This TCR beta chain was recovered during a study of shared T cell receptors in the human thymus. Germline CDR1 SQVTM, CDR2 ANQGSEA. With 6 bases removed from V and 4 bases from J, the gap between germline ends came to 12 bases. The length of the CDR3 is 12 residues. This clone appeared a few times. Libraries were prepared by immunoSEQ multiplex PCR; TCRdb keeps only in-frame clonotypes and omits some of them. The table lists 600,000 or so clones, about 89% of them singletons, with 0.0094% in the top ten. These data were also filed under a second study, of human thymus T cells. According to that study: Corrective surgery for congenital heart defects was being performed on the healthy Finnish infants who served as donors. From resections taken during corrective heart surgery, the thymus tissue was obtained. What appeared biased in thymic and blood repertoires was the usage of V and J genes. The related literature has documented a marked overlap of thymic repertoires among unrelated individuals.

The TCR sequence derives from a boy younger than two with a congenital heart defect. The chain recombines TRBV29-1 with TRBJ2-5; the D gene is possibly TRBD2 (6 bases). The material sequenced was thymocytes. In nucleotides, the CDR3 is TGCAGCGTGCGACTAGTAAGAGAGACCCAGTACTTC. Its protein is CSVRLVRETQYF. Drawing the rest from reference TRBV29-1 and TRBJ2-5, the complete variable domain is SAVISQKPSRDICQRGTSLTIQCQVDSQVTMMFWYRQQPGQSLTLIATANQGSEATYESGFVIDKFPISRPNLTFSTLTVSNMSPEDSSIYLCSVRLVRETQYFGPGTRLLVL.